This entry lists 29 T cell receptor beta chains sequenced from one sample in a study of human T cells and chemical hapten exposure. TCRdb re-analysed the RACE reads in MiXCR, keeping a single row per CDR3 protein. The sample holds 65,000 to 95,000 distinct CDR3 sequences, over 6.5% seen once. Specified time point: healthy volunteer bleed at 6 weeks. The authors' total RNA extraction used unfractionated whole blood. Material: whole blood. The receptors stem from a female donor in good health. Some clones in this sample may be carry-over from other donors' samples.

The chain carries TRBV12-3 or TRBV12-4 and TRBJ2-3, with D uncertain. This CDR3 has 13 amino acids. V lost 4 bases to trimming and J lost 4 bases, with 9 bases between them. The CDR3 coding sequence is TGTGCCAGCAGTTGGCCCAGCGCAGATACGCAGTATTTT. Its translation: CASSWPSADTQYF.

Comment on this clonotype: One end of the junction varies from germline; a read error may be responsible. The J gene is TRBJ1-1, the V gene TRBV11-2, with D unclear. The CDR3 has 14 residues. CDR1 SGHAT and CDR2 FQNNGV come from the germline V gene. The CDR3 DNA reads TGTGCCAGCAGCCTAGAGGCAGGGAACACTGAAGCTTTCTTT. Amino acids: CASSLEAGNTEAFF.

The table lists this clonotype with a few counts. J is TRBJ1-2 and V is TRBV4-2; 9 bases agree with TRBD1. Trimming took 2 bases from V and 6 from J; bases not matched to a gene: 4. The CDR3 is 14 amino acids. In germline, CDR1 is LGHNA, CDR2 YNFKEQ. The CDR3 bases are TGTGCCAGCAGCCAACCGGACAGGGGTAATGGCTACACCTTC. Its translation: CASSQPDRGNGYTF.

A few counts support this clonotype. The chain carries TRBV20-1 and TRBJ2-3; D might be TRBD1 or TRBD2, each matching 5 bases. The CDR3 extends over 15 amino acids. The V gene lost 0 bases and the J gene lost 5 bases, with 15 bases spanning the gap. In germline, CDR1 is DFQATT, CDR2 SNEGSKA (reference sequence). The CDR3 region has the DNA TGCAGTGCTAGAGATTACCGGGGCGGTCGAGATACGCAGTATTTT. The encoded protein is CSARDYRGGRDTQYF.

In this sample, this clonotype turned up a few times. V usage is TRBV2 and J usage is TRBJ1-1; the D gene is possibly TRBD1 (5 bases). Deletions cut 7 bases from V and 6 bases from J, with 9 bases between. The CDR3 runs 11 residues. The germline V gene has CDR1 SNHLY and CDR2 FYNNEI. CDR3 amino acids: CASKGSAEAFF. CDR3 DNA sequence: TGTGCCAGCAAGGGGTCGGCTGAAGCTTTCTTT.

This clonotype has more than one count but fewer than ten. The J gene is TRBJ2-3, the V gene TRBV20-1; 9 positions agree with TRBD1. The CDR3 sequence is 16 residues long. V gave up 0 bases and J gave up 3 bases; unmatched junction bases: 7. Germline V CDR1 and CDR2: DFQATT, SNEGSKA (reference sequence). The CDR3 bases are TGCAGTGCTAGAGACCGGGACAGGGAGGGGACAGATACGCAGTATTTT. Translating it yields CSARDRDREGTDTQYF.

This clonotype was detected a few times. CDR3: CASSYSSQGYGYTF. CDR3 DNA sequence: TGTGCCAGCAGTTACTCGAGTCAAGGGTATGGCTACACCTTC. The rearrangement links TRBV6-2 or TRBV6-3 to TRBJ1-2, with D hard to call. CDR1 and CDR2 from the germline V gene are MNHEY and SVGEGT. Trimming cost V 0 bases and J 5 bases, with 10 bases left between them. CDR3 length: 14 amino acids.

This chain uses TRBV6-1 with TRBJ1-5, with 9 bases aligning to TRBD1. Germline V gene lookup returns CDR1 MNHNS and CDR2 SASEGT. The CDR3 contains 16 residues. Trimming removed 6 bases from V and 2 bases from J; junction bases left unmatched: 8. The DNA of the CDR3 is TGTGCCAGCAGGGTTGGGACAGGGAAGGGCAATCAGCCCCAGCATTTT. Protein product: CASRVGTGKGNQPQHF.

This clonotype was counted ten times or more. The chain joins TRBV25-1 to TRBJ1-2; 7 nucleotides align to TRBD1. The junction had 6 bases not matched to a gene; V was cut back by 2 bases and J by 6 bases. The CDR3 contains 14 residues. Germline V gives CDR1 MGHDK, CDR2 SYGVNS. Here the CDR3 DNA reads TGTGCCAGCAGTGAAAGACAGGGCCTGGATGGCTACACCTTC. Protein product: CASSERQGLDGYTF.

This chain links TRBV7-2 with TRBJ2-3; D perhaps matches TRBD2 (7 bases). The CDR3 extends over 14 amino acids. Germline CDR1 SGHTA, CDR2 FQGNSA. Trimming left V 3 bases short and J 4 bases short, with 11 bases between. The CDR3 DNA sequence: TGTGCCAGCAGCTTGGGGGGGGCCTCAGATACGCAGTATTTT. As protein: CASSLGGASDTQYF.

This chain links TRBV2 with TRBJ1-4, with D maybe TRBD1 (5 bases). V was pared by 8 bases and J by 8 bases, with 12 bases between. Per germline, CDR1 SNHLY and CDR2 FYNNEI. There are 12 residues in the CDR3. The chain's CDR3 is CASGGQGEKLFF. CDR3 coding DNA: TGTGCCAGCGGTGGGCAGGGAGAAAAACTGTTTTTT.

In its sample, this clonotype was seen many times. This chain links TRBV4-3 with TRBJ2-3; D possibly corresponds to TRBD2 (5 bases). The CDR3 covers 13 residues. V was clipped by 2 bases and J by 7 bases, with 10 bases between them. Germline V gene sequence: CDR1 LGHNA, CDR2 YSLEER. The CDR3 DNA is TGCGCCAGCAGCCAACGGGGTTCCTATACGCAGTATTTT. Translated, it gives CASSQRGSYTQYF.

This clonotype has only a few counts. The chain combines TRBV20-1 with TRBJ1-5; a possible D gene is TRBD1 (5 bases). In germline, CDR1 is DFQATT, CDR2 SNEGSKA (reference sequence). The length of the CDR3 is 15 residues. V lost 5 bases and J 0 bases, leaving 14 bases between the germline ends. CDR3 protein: CSALEDTDSNQPQHF. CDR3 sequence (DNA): TGCAGTGCTCTTGAGGACACGGATAGCAATCAGCCCCAGCATTTT.

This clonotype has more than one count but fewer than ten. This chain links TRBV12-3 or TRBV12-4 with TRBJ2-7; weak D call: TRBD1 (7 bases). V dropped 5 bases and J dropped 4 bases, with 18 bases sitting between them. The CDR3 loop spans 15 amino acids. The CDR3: CASSGGTATLYEQYF. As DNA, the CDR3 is TGTGCCAGCAGTGGGGGGACAGCTACTCTTTACGAGCAGTACTTC.

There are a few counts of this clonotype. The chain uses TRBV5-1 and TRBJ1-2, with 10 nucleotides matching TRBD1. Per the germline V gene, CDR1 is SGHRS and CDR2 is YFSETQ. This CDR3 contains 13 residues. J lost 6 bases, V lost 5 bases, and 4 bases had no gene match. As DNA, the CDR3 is TGCGCCAGCAGTTGTGGGACAGGGGATGGCTACACCTTC. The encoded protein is CASSCGTGDGYTF.

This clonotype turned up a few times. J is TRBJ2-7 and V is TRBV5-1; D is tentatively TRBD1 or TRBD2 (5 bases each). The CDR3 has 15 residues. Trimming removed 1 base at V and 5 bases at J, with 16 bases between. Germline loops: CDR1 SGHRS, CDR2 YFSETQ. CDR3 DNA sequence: TGCGCCAGCAGCTTGAGGGCCATAGGGGACCACGAGCAGTACTTC. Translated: CASSLRAIGDHEQYF.

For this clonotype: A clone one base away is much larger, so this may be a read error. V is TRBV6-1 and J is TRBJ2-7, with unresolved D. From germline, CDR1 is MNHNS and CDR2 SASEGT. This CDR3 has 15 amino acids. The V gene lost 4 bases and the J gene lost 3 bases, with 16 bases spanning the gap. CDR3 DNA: TGTGCCAGCAGTGCCAGTGACTCCCGTGGCTACGAGCAGTACTTC. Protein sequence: CASSASDSRGYEQYF.

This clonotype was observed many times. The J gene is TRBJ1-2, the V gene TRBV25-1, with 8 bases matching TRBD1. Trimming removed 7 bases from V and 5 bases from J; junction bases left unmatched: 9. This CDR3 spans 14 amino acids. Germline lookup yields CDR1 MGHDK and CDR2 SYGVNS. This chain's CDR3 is CASNAGTGAYGYTF. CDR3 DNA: TGTGCCAGCAACGCCGGGACAGGAGCTTATGGCTACACCTTC.

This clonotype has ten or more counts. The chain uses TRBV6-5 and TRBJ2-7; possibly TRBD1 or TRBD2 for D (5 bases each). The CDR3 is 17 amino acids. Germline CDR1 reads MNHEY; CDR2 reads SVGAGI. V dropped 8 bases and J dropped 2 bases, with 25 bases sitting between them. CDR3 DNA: TGTGCCAGCGGAGCTCTCCCGACGGGACCGAGCACCTACGAGCAGTACTTC. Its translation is CASGALPTGPSTYEQYF.

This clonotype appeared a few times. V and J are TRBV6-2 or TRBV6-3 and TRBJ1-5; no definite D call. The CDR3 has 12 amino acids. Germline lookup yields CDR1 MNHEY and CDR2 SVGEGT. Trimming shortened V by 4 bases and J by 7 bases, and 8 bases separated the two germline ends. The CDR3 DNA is TGTGCCAGCAGTTCCCCTCCCCAGCCCCAGCATTTT. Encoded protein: CASSSPPQPQHF.

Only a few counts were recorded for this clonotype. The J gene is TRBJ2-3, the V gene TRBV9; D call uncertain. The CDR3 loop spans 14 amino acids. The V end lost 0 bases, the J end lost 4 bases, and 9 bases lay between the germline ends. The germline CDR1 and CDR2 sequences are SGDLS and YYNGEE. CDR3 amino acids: CASSVVGTSDTQYF. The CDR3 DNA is TGTGCCAGCAGCGTAGTAGGAACCTCAGATACGCAGTATTTT.

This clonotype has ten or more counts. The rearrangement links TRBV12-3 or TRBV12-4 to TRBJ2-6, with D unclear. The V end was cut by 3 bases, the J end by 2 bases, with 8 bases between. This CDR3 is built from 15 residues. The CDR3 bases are TGTGCCAGCAGTTTGACCACGCCTGGGGCCAACGTCCTGACTTTC. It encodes CASSLTTPGANVLTF.

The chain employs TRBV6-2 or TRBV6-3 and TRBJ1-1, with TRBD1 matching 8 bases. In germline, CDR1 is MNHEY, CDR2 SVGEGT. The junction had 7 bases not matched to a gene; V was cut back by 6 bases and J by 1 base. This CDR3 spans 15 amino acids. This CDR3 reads CASRPRQGQNTEAFF. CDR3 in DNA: TGTGCCAGCAGGCCAAGACAGGGGCAGAACACTGAAGCTTTCTTT.

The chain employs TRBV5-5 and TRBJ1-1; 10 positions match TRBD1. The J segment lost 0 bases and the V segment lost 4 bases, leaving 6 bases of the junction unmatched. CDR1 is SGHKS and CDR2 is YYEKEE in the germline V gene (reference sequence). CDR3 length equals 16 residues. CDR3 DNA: TGTGCCAGCAGCGCGGGGGACAGGGGAGTGAACACTGAAGCTTTCTTT. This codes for CASSAGDRGVNTEAFF.

This chain's CDR3 is CASSPRRGGASNQPQHF. CDR3 DNA sequence: TGTGCCAGCAGTCCCCGGAGAGGTGGTGCAAGCAATCAGCCCCAGCATTTT. The chain combines TRBV6-6 with TRBJ1-5; D not resolved. Trimming removed 5 bases at V and 1 base at J, with 18 bases between. Per germline, CDR1 MNHNY and CDR2 SVGAGI (reference sequence). The CDR3 covers 17 residues.

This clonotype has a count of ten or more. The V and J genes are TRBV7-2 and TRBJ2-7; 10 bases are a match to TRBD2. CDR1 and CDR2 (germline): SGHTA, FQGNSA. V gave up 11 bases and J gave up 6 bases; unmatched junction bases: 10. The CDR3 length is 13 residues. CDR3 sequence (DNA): TGTGCCGGGGCAACTAGCGGGGCCCTCGAGCAGTACTTC. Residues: CAGATSGALEQYF.

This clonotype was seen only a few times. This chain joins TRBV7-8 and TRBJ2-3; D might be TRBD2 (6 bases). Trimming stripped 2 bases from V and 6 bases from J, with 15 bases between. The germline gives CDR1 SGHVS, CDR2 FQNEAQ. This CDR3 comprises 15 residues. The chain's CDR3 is CASSLRRGPRDTQYF. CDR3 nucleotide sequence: TGTGCCAGCAGCTTACGGCGGGGCCCCAGGGATACGCAGTATTTT.

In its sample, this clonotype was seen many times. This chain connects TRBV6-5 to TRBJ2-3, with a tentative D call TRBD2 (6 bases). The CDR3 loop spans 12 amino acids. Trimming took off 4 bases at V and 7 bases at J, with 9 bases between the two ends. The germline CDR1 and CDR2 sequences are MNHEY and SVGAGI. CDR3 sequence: CASSWDSYTQYF. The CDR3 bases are TGTGCCAGCAGTTGGGACTCATATACGCAGTATTTT.

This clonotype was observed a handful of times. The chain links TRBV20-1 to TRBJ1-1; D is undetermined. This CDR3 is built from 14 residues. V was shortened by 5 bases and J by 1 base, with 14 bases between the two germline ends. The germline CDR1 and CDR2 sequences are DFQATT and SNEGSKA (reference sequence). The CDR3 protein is CSAPGRKPNTEAFF. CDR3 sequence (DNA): TGCAGTGCTCCCGGACGGAAACCGAACACTGAAGCTTTCTTT.